What follows are 27 T cell receptor beta chains derived from one specimen sequenced in a study of post-analysis software for immune sequencing data. Their recognized antigens are unknown. Presence of unique molecular identifiers characterized the TCR beta cDNA libraries. In TCRdb, the PCR reads were re-called with MiXCR into one record per CDR3 protein. Counted here are roughly 600,000 distinct CDR3 sequences, 44% occurring once; the ten biggest clones make up 1.5% to 2%. Study-level findings and limits: Patients carried roughly five TRBV segments more frequently than controls did, and TRBV5-6, TRBV5-1 and TRBV20-1 were among them.

Sequencing was carried out using blood. Source of these receptors: a girl aged 5-17 years with multiple sclerosis.

V and J are TRBV28 and TRBJ1-5; D unclear. This CDR3 region has 13 residues. Germline V gene lookup returns CDR1 MDHEN and CDR2 SYDVKM. Between the trimmed V and J ends, which lost 6 bases and 5 bases, there was a span of 11 bases. Here the CDR3 DNA reads TGTGCCAGCAGATTACGGGGAGATCAGCCCCAGCATTTT. It is translated as CASRLRGDQPQHF.

The chain has TRBV12-3 or TRBV12-4 and TRBJ2-1; 14 bases map to TRBD2. CDR3 size: 14 residues. V gave up 5 bases and J gave up 10 bases; unmatched junction bases: 4. The CDR3 DNA reads as TGTGCCAGCAGTCCTCGACTAGCGGGGGGGGAGCAGTTCTTC. This translates into CASSPRLAGGEQFF.

This clonotype was counted between two and nine times. This rearrangement joins TRBV6-6 to TRBJ1-2; possible D gene TRBD1, 5 bases. The V gene lost 2 bases and the J gene lost 4 bases, with 11 bases spanning the gap. The CDR3 spans 14 residues. CDR1 and CDR2 (germline): MNHNY, SVGAGI (reference sequence). For the CDR3, the DNA is TGTGCCAGCAGTTACGATCGGAGGGGCTATGGCTACACCTTC. Amino acid sequence: CASSYDRRGYGYTF.

The V gene is TRBV5-5, the J gene TRBJ1-1; D is unresolved. With 1 base removed from V and 1 base from J, the gap between germline ends came to 20 bases. The length of the CDR3 is 18 residues. Germline CDR1 reads SGHKS; CDR2 reads YYEKEE (reference sequence). The CDR3 bases are TGTGCCAGCAGCTTGTACGGGAACCATGGTCGGACGAACACTGAAGCTTTCTTT. This sequence encodes CASSLYGNHGRTNTEAFF.

This clonotype was seen more than once but under ten times. J is TRBJ2-3 and V is TRBV12-3 or TRBV12-4, with 13 bases that match TRBD2. The CDR3 sequence is 15 residues long. The J segment lost 10 bases and the V segment lost 4 bases, leaving 8 bases of the junction unmatched. CDR3 bases: TGTGCCAGCAGTTGGACTAGCGGGAGTGCCGATGCGCAGTATTTT. Its translation is CASSWTSGSADAQYF.

V gene TRBV20-1 combines with J gene TRBJ2-1; a weak D match, TRBD2 (6 bases). Germline V gives CDR1 DFQATT, CDR2 SNEGSKA (reference sequence). V was pared by 1 base and J by 3 bases, with 16 bases between. The CDR3 is 16 amino acids. CDR3 sequence reads: CSARGSGSGLYNEQFF. For the CDR3, the DNA is TGCAGTGCTAGAGGGAGCGGTAGCGGTCTCTACAATGAGCAGTTCTTC.

This clonotype showed up many times. The chain is built from TRBV7-2 and TRBJ2-7; D is possibly TRBD2 (6 bases). V lost 5 bases, J lost 3 bases, and 8 bases lay in between. This CDR3 has 12 residues. Looked up from germline, CDR1 is SGHTA and CDR2 is FQGNSA. The CDR3 is CASSKGLYEQYF. CDR3 DNA: TGTGCCAGCAGCAAGGGACTCTACGAGCAGTACTTC.

This chain uses TRBV12-3 or TRBV12-4 with TRBJ2-7; 11 bases fit TRBD1. J gave up 3 bases and V 6 bases, and 4 bases lay outside the gene matches. The CDR3 length is 14 residues. In DNA, the CDR3 is TGTGCCAGCAGCGTCGGGACAGGGGGCTACGAGCAGTACTTC. Residues: CASSVGTGGYEQYF.

The chain employs TRBV7-8 and TRBJ2-7; tentatively, D is TRBD2 (5 bases). Trimming took off 1 base at V and 1 base at J, with 11 bases between the two ends. Germline loops: CDR1 SGHVS, CDR2 FQNEAQ. The CDR3 is 15 residues long. The CDR3 DNA is TGTGCCAGCAGCTTAGGGGGTCGGGGATCCTACGAGCAGTACTTC. It specifies CASSLGGRGSYEQYF.

The count of this clonotype is one. The chain links TRBV4-2 to TRBJ1-2; D uncertain. Trimming removed 0 bases from V and 5 bases from J, with 13 bases in between. Germline V gene data show CDR1 as LGHNA and CDR2 as YNFKEQ. The CDR3 is 15 amino acids. This chain's CDR3 is CASSQEGGKIYGYTF. The CDR3 nucleotides read TGTGCCAGCAGCCAAGAAGGAGGGAAAATATATGGCTACACCTTC.

V gene TRBV2 combines with J gene TRBJ2-7, with 7 bases that match TRBD2. Germline-derived CDR1 and CDR2 are SNHLY and FYNNEI. Trimming removed 7 bases from V and 0 bases from J; junction bases left unmatched: 6. CDR3 size: 14 residues. This CDR3 reads CASIGGRGSYEQYF. In DNA, the CDR3 is TGTGCCAGCATCGGAGGGAGGGGCTCCTACGAGCAGTACTTC. Supplemented by reference TRBV2 and TRBJ2-7, the full variable domain reads EPEVTQTPSHQVTQMGQEVILRCVPISNHLYFYWYRQILGQKVEFLVSFYNNEISEKSEIFDDQFSVERPDGSNFTLKIRSTKLEDSAMYFCASIGGRGSYEQYFGPGTRLTVT.

The J gene is TRBJ2-1, the V gene TRBV20-1; 7 bases agree with TRBD2. The CDR3 is 15 residues long. J gave up 0 bases and V 7 bases, and 9 bases lay outside the gene matches. Per the germline V gene, CDR1 is DFQATT and CDR2 is SNEGSKA (reference sequence). The CDR3 is CSGSPSGRSYNEQFF. The CDR3 DNA is TGCAGTGGGTCGCCTAGCGGACGCTCCTACAATGAGCAGTTCTTC.

This clonotype was detected a few times. CDR3 residues: CASSLGAGRDYGYTF. The CDR3 DNA is TGCGCCAGCAGCTTGGGGGCCGGGCGTGACTATGGCTACACCTTC. The chain couples TRBV5-1 to TRBJ1-2, with no clear D. V lost 0 bases to trimming and J lost 3 bases, with 12 bases between them. CDR1 is SGHRS, CDR2 YFSETQ, per germline. The CDR3 consists of 15 residues.

The V gene is TRBV12-3 or TRBV12-4, the J gene TRBJ2-1; the match to TRBD2 covers 13 bases. The junction had 6 bases not matched to a gene; V was cut back by 7 bases and J by 3 bases. The CDR3 contains 16 residues. The CDR3 sequence: CASTLGLAGFYNEQFF. Here the CDR3 DNA reads TGTGCCAGCACTTTGGGACTAGCGGGGTTCTACAATGAGCAGTTCTTC.

This clonotype was counted a few times. The chain carries TRBV7-2 and TRBJ1-2; D ambiguous. This CDR3 region has 12 residues. Germline V CDR1 and CDR2: SGHTA, FQGNSA. Trimming removed 5 bases from V and 4 bases from J, with 8 bases in between. Here the CDR3 DNA reads TGTGCCAGCAGCCAGACACGCTATGGCTACACCTTC. The encoded protein is CASSQTRYGYTF. The full variable domain, in which reference TRBV7-2 and TRBJ1-2 provide the parts outside the CDR3, is GAGVSQSPSNKVTEKGKDVELRCDPISGHTALYWYRQSLGQGLEFLIYFQGNSAPDKSGLPSDRFSAERTGGSVSTLTIQRTQQEDSAVYLCASSQTRYGYTFGSGTRLTVV.

This clonotype was recorded once. This sequence joins TRBV24-1 and TRBJ1-5; weak D call: TRBD1 (5 bases). CDR3 length: 17 amino acids. Per germline, CDR1 KGHDR and CDR2 SFDVKD. V gave up 4 bases and J gave up 2 bases, with 17 bases separating them. The CDR3 bases are TGTGCCACCAGTGACCCCCATCCGCAGGGTGGCAATCAGCCCCAGCATTTT. This translates into CATSDPHPQGGNQPQHF.

This clonotype turned up a few times. The rearrangement links TRBV27 to TRBJ2-5; TRBD1 matches at 12 bases. The CDR3 sequence is 20 residues long. V lost 3 bases and J lost 0; bases outside the gene matches: 14. Germline assignment: CDR1 MNHEY and CDR2 SMNVEV (reference sequence). In DNA, the CDR3 is TGTGCCAGCAGTTTCTCTTCCGGGACAGGGGGCAGGAGGTACCAAGAGACCCAGTACTTC. Protein product: CASSFSSGTGGRRYQETQYF.

The CDR3 sequence is CSVEAGPLSYEQYF. CDR3 in DNA: TGCAGCGTTGAGGCAGGTCCTCTCTCCTACGAGCAGTACTTC. The chain combines TRBV29-1 with TRBJ2-7; D is unresolved. Trimming pared 3 bases from V and 0 bases from J, leaving 12 bases between. The CDR3 totals 14 residues. The germline V gene encodes CDR1 SQVTM and CDR2 ANQGSEA.

This clonotype was recorded a few times. The chain recombines TRBV2 with TRBJ2-1; 13 nucleotides agree with TRBD2. V lost 8 bases to trimming and J lost 8 bases; unmatched junction nucleotides: 6. Germline values: CDR1 SNHLY, CDR2 FYNNEI. CDR3 length: 14 amino acids. In DNA form, the CDR3 reads TGTGCCAGCCGGACTAGCGGGAGTAGCTATGAGCAGTTCTTC. The encoded protein is CASRTSGSSYEQFF.

The J gene is TRBJ2-7, the V gene TRBV6-5; D is possibly TRBD1 (5 bases). This CDR3 comprises 16 residues. Germline V CDR1 and CDR2: MNHEY, SVGAGI. Trimming removed 6 bases from V and 3 bases from J, with 21 bases in between. CDR3 residues: CASRRQGTGGDYEQYF. CDR3 coding DNA: TGTGCCAGCAGGCGTCAGGGTACGGGTGGAGACTACGAGCAGTACTTC.

This chain links TRBV7-3 with TRBJ2-7, with 10 bases lining up with TRBD2. CDR3 length equals 15 residues. J was trimmed by 3 bases and V by 9 bases; bases with no gene match: 11. Germline-derived CDR1 and CDR2 are SGHTA and FQGTGA. In DNA, the CDR3 is TGTGCCAGGAAGTCCCTAGCGGGGGACGACTACGAGCAGTACTTC. Translated, it gives CARKSLAGDDYEQYF.

The gene calls are TRBV7-2 and TRBJ2-3; unclear D gene. CDR1 is SGHTA, CDR2 FQGNSA, per germline. V was cut by 5 bases and J by 6 bases, with 12 bases left in between. The CDR3 has 13 residues. The CDR3 reads CASSPRLTDTQYF. Written as DNA, the CDR3 is TGTGCCAGCAGCCCTCGTCTCACTGATACGCAGTATTTT.

CDR3 in DNA: TGTGCCAGCAGAACCACAGGGTTCACCGGGGAGCTGTTTTTT. Translated: CASRTTGFTGELFF. The chain couples TRBV12-3 or TRBV12-4 to TRBJ2-2, with a tentative D call TRBD1 (6 bases). V was trimmed by 6 bases and J by 4 bases, leaving 12 bases between them. This CDR3 has 14 amino acids.

The rearrangement links TRBV28 to TRBJ1-5, with D perhaps matching TRBD1 (5 bases). Trimming removed 6 bases from V and 0 bases from J, with 12 bases in between. CDR3 length: 15 amino acids. CDR1 is MDHEN, CDR2 SYDVKM, per germline. CDR3 sequence reads: CASSQGEHSNQPQHF. CDR3 DNA: TGTGCCAGCAGCCAAGGGGAACATAGCAATCAGCCCCAGCATTTT.

CDR3 in DNA: TGTGCCAGCTCCAACAGGGGTAGCAATCAGCCCCAGCATTTT. It yields the protein CASSNRGSNQPQHF. V gene TRBV5-6 combines with J gene TRBJ1-5; 7 positions match TRBD1. The germline gives CDR1 SGHDT, CDR2 YYEEEE. V lost 7 bases to trimming and J lost 0 bases; unmatched junction nucleotides: 4. The CDR3 is 14 residues long. The full variable domain, with the rest looked up from reference TRBV5-6 and TRBJ1-5, is DAGVTQSPTHLIKTRGQQVTLRCSPKSGHDTVSWYQQALGQGPQFIFQYYEEEERQRGNFPDRFSGHQFPNYSSELNVNALLLGDSALYLCASSNRGSNQPQHFGDGTRLSIL.

A single count supports this clonotype. The chain links TRBV10-3 to TRBJ2-1; no definite D call. Trimming removed 6 bases from V and 5 bases from J, with 14 bases in between. CDR1 is ENHRY, CDR2 SYGVKD, per germline. The CDR3 contains 14 residues. The CDR3 sequence is CAIRKTSTDNEQFF. In DNA form, the CDR3 reads TGTGCCATCAGAAAGACTTCAACGGACAATGAGCAGTTCTTC.

This clonotype showed up just a few times. The chain has TRBV5-1 and TRBJ2-7, with no clear D. Per germline, CDR1 SGHRS and CDR2 YFSETQ. The CDR3 contains 15 residues. The ends were cut back, 0 bases at V and 0 bases at J, with 10 bases in the middle. The CDR3 loop reads CASSLEGPSSYEQYF. CDR3 coding DNA: TGCGCCAGCAGCTTGGAAGGGCCAAGCTCCTACGAGCAGTACTTC. Variable domain in full (rest from reference TRBV5-1 and TRBJ2-7): KAGVTQTPRYLIKTRGQQVTLSCSPISGHRSVSWYQQTPGQGLQFLFEYFSETQRNKGNFPGRFSGRQFSNSRSEMNVSTLELGDSALYLCASSLEGPSSYEQYFGPGTRLTVT.